Listed below are T cell receptor beta chains from one sample, sequenced in a study of shared T cell receptors in the human thymus. Using immunoSEQ multiplex PCR, the repertoire was profiled, and TCRdb retains in-frame clones only, with some absent. The sample has 700,000 or so clones, 80% to 90% seen once. A further study also used this sample, focusing on human thymus T cells.

Sequenced material: thymocytes. These receptors came from a girl in the first two years of life with a congenital heart defect. CDR3s include the opening cysteine and the closing phenylalanine or tryptophan. The order of the fields is V gene, clone size, D gene, J gene, CDR3 DNA, CDR3 protein. The D gene is left open where the match is weak. A row's size may be missing; if present it is once, few, many or a size class.

v_gene: TRBV9; abundance: NA; d_gene: NA; j_gene: TRBJ2-1; CDR3nt: TGTGCCAGCAGCGCCCGTCGGAGTCGTGAGCAGTTCTTC; CDR3aa: CASSARRSREQFF
v_gene: TRBV5-4; abundance: once; d_gene: TRBD1; j_gene: TRBJ2-7; CDR3nt: TGTGCCAGCAGCATTTACCGGGACAGGGAGTACGAGCAGTACTTC; CDR3aa: CASSIYRDREYEQYF
v_gene: TRBV28; abundance: NA; d_gene: NA; j_gene: TRBJ2-7; CDR3nt: TGTGCCAGCAACGTCGGTGTCCACGAGCAGTACTTC; CDR3aa: CASNVGVHEQYF
v_gene: TRBV4-1; abundance: few; d_gene: NA; j_gene: TRBJ1-2; CDR3nt: TGCGCCAGCAGCCAAGATGGGAGAGTCGGGGATAACTCCTATGGCTACACCTTC; CDR3aa: CASSQDGRVGDNSYGYTF
v_gene: TRBV9; abundance: NA; d_gene: TRBD1; j_gene: TRBJ1-3; CDR3nt: TGTGCCAGCAGCGTAGACGAAGGACCGGGACAGGGGCAGGGAAACACCATATATTTT; CDR3aa: CASSVDEGPGQGQGNTIYF
v_gene: TRBV5-1; abundance: NA; d_gene: TRBD1; j_gene: TRBJ1-2; CDR3nt: TGCGCCAGCAGCCAGGACAGGGAGGATGGCTACACCTTC; CDR3aa: CASSQDREDGYTF
v_gene: TRBV15; abundance: NA; d_gene: TRBD1; j_gene: TRBJ2-7; CDR3nt: TGTGCCACCAGCAGAGCCGGACAGGCCATCCATAGGTACGAGCAGTACTTC; CDR3aa: CATSRAGQAIHRYEQYF
v_gene: TRBV6-5; abundance: NA; d_gene: NA; j_gene: TRBJ1-2; CDR3nt: TGTGCCAGCAGTTACCCGACAGAATCCTATGGCTACACCTTC; CDR3aa: CASSYPTESYGYTF
v_gene: TRBV5-6; abundance: NA; d_gene: TRBD1; j_gene: TRBJ1-4; CDR3nt: TGTGCCAGCAGCTTGGGGGTTCCGGGACAGGGGTCAGGTTATGAAAAACTGTTTTTT; CDR3aa: CASSLGVPGQGSGYEKLFF
v_gene: TRBV4-1; abundance: NA; d_gene: NA; j_gene: TRBJ2-7; CDR3nt: TGCGCCAGCAGCCCCAGAGAGAGGAACGAGCAGTACTTC; CDR3aa: CASSPRERNEQYF
v_gene: TRBV18; abundance: NA; d_gene: TRBD1; j_gene: TRBJ1-1; CDR3nt: TGTGCCAGCTCACCGATGGGACAGGGGAGGTCAGAGGGGAGTGAAGCTTTCTTT; CDR3aa: CASSPMGQGRSEGSEAFF
v_gene: TRBV7-9; abundance: NA; d_gene: NA; j_gene: TRBJ2-1; CDR3nt: TGTGCCAGCAGCTTGGCCCGGACAGCTTCCTACAATGAGCAGTTCTTC; CDR3aa: CASSLARTASYNEQFF
v_gene: TRBV5-6; abundance: NA; d_gene: NA; j_gene: TRBJ1-5; CDR3nt: TGTGCCAGCAGCTTACGTCGAGTCGGCAATCAGCCCCAGCATTTT; CDR3aa: CASSLRRVGNQPQHF
v_gene: TRBV18; abundance: NA; d_gene: NA; j_gene: TRBJ2-7; CDR3nt: TGTGCCAGCTCACCACGATCTCGGCAGGTTGATTACGAGCAGTACTTC; CDR3aa: CASSPRSRQVDYEQYF
v_gene: TRBV5-4; abundance: once; d_gene: TRBD2; j_gene: TRBJ2-5; CDR3nt: TGTGCCAGCAGCCCATCTAGCGGGGAAGGTGAGACCCAGTACTTC; CDR3aa: CASSPSSGEGETQYF
v_gene: TRBV13; abundance: NA; d_gene: NA; j_gene: TRBJ2-1; CDR3nt: TGTGCCAGCAGCCCCGCGCATGGTACCATCGGCTCCTACAATGAGCAGTTCTTC; CDR3aa: CASSPAHGTIGSYNEQFF
v_gene: TRBV25-1; abundance: NA; d_gene: NA; j_gene: TRBJ2-1; CDR3nt: TGTGCCAGCAGTGACCCAGGTATCACCTACAATGAGCAGTTCTTC; CDR3aa: CASSDPGITYNEQFF
v_gene: TRBV2; abundance: NA; d_gene: NA; j_gene: TRBJ1-6; CDR3nt: TGTGCCAGCAGTGAATGGCGGAAGGACTATAATTCACCCCTCCACTTT; CDR3aa: CASSEWRKDYNSPLHF
v_gene: TRBV29-1; abundance: NA; d_gene: NA; j_gene: TRBJ2-7; CDR3nt: TGCAGCGTTGATCGCGGGACTGGGAGCTACGAGCAGTACTTC; CDR3aa: CSVDRGTGSYEQYF
v_gene: TRBV18; abundance: NA; d_gene: TRBD2; j_gene: TRBJ2-1; CDR3nt: TGTGCCAGCTCCCAGCTAGCGGTAGAGCAGTTCTTC; CDR3aa: CASSQLAVEQFF
v_gene: TRBV7-2; abundance: NA; d_gene: NA; j_gene: TRBJ2-3; CDR3nt: TGTGCCAGCAGCGCCTGCCAGGTTCGAGATACGCAGTATTTT; CDR3aa: CASSACQVRDTQYF
v_gene: TRBV9; abundance: NA; d_gene: NA; j_gene: TRBJ1-5; CDR3nt: TGTGCCAGCAGCCCCGGCGGGGGGGCGAGGGGACAGCCCCAGCATTTT; CDR3aa: CASSPGGGARGQPQHF
v_gene: TRBV5-6; abundance: NA; d_gene: NA; j_gene: TRBJ2-6; CDR3nt: TGTGCCAGCAGCTTTGACCCGAGCGCTGGGGCCAACGTCCTGACTTTC; CDR3aa: CASSFDPSAGANVLTF
v_gene: TRBV5-5; abundance: NA; d_gene: NA; j_gene: TRBJ1-3; CDR3nt: TGTGCCAGCAAGTCGGGTATCGCGGGAAACACCATATATTTT; CDR3aa: CASKSGIAGNTIYF
v_gene: TRBV5-6; abundance: once; d_gene: NA; j_gene: TRBJ2-7; CDR3nt: TGTGCCAGCAGCTTTGGGGGCGCGGCCGACCCCTACGAGCAGTACTTC; CDR3aa: CASSFGGAADPYEQYF
v_gene: TRBV7-6; abundance: few; d_gene: NA; j_gene: TRBJ2-1; CDR3nt: TGTGCCAGCAGCTTAGCTCCGAGCTCCTACAATGAGCAGTTCTTC; CDR3aa: CASSLAPSSYNEQFF
v_gene: TRBV5-1; abundance: NA; d_gene: NA; j_gene: TRBJ1-2; CDR3nt: TGCGCCAGCAGCTTGGGACACCCATATGGCTACACCTTC; CDR3aa: CASSLGHPYGYTF
v_gene: TRBV4-3; abundance: NA; d_gene: NA; j_gene: TRBJ1-2; CDR3nt: TGCGCCAGCAGCCATCATTCGAGTAACTATGGCTACACCTTC; CDR3aa: CASSHHSSNYGYTF
v_gene: TRBV2; abundance: NA; d_gene: NA; j_gene: TRBJ1-5; CDR3nt: TGTGCCAGCAGTGGTCAGGAGGCAGATCAGCCCCAGCATTTT; CDR3aa: CASSGQEADQPQHF
v_gene: TRBV5-1; abundance: NA; d_gene: TRBD2; j_gene: TRBJ2-3; CDR3nt: TGCGCCAGCAGCTTGGTCGGGGGCAGCGGGGGCAGGACTAGCACAGATACGCAGTATTTT; CDR3aa: CASSLVGGSGGRTSTDTQYF
v_gene: TRBV28; abundance: NA; d_gene: TRBD1; j_gene: TRBJ1-1; CDR3nt: TGTGCCAGCAGTTTAGTAGGACAGGGGGGGAACACTGAAGCTTTCTTT; CDR3aa: CASSLVGQGGNTEAFF